The 32 T cell receptor beta chains reported below all come from one sample, sequenced in a study of T-cell reconstitution after alpha-beta-depleted transplantation in children. Unique molecular identifiers featured in how the TCRbeta library was prepared. TCRdb re-derived calls from the PCR reads in MiXCR, one entry per CDR3 protein. The table has approximately 980,000 distinct CDR3 sequences, around 30% seen once; the top ten hold roughly 27%. Specimen: PBMCs, mostly from graft donor cells, collected 360 days after TCRalphabeta/CD19-depleted stem cell transplant. These receptors originate from a boy less than two years old who had a stem cell transplant for SCID, so the T cells may come from the graft donor.

This chain connects TRBV4-3 to TRBJ2-2, with D hard to call. Trimming removed 0 bases at V and 2 bases at J, with 10 bases between. This CDR3 is built from 16 residues. CDR1 and CDR2 (germline): LGHNA, YSLEER. The CDR3, as DNA: TGCGCCAGCAGCCAAGACTACCAGATAAACACCGGGGAGCTGTTTTTT. It translates to CASSQDYQINTGELFF.

For the CDR3, the DNA is TGTGCCACCAGCAGATTTACCGGGACTAGCGATTACAATGAGCAGTTCTTC. Translating gives CATSRFTGTSDYNEQFF. V is TRBV15 and J is TRBJ2-1, with TRBD2 matching 10 bases. The CDR3 spans 17 residues. Per germline, CDR1 LNHNV and CDR2 YYDKDF (reference sequence). V gave up 2 bases and J gave up 4 bases; unmatched junction bases: 8.

V is TRBV11-1 and J is TRBJ2-1; tentatively, D is TRBD1 or TRBD2 (5 bases each). The CDR3 loop spans 20 amino acids. Trimming left V 3 bases short and J 0 bases short, with 24 bases between. Germline loops: CDR1 SGHAT, CDR2 FQDESV (reference sequence). As DNA, the CDR3 is TGTGCCAGCAGCTTGTTAAAAGTTGTTGGGGGAAGATCCTCCTACAATGAGCAGTTCTTC. It codes for CASSLLKVVGGRSSYNEQFF.

CDR3 bases: TGTGCCAGCAGTTTAGCCCGACTAGCGGGGAGCTCCTACGAGCAGTACTTC. It specifies CASSLARLAGSSYEQYF. The chain joins TRBV12-3 or TRBV12-4 to TRBJ2-7; the match to TRBD2 covers 11 bases. This CDR3 has 17 residues. With 0 bases clipped from V and 0 bases from J, the junction kept 4 bases outside the gene matches.

This chain joins TRBV4-3 and TRBJ2-1, with D maybe TRBD2 (6 bases). The CDR3 length is 18 residues. Trimming removed 0 bases at V and 4 bases at J, with 19 bases between. Germline values: CDR1 LGHNA, CDR2 YSLEER. DNA of the CDR3: TGCGCCAGCAGCCAAGATCGAGATAGCGGATTAAATTACAATGAGCAGTTCTTC. Translating it yields CASSQDRDSGLNYNEQFF.

This chain joins TRBV12-3 or TRBV12-4 and TRBJ2-2, with 8 positions matching TRBD2. This CDR3 is built from 16 residues. Unmatched junction bases numbered 11, after V lost 7 bases and J lost 4 bases. CDR3 protein: CASNRSRRGVTGELFF. CDR3 nucleotide sequence: TGTGCCAGCAACCGTAGTCGGCGGGGGGTCACCGGGGAGCTGTTTTTT.

Many counts were recorded for this clonotype. J is TRBJ2-4 and V is TRBV5-1; 7 nucleotides match TRBD2. The CDR3 is 15 residues long. Trimming at V came to 0 bases and at J to 8 bases, leaving 8 bases not matched to a gene. The germline V gene encodes CDR1 SGHRS and CDR2 YFSETQ. Here the CDR3 DNA reads TGCGCCAGCAGCTTGGCCGGGGGGATTAGGGACATTCAGTACTTC. Its translation: CASSLAGGIRDIQYF.

This clonotype came up a few times. This rearrangement joins TRBV12-3 or TRBV12-4 to TRBJ2-1, with a tentative D call TRBD1 (8 bases). The V gene lost 6 bases and the J gene lost 15 bases, with 15 bases spanning the gap. There are 11 residues in the CDR3. As DNA, the CDR3 is TGTGCCAGCAGCTTGGACAGGGAGGGGTTCTTC. It translates to CASSLDREGFF.

The chain joins TRBV5-1 to TRBJ1-2; no definite D call. Trimming stripped 0 bases from V and 8 bases from J, with 17 bases between. CDR3 length: 15 residues. CDR1 and CDR2 (germline): SGHRS, YFSETQ. DNA of the CDR3: TGCGCCAGCAGCTTGGCCGGAGGCCTACCCTACGGCTACACCTTC. Amino acids: CASSLAGGLPYGYTF.

The chain employs TRBV29-1 and TRBJ2-2, with TRBD1 as a possible D gene (6 bases). Germline CDR1 SQVTM, CDR2 ANQGSEA. The CDR3 sequence is 13 residues long. Trimming took off 4 bases at V and 5 bases at J, with 11 bases between the two ends. Written as DNA, the CDR3 is TGCAGCGTTGGGATCAGGGGAACCGGGGAGCTGTTTTTT. Protein product: CSVGIRGTGELFF.

This clonotype was detected a few times. V gene TRBV5-8 combines with J gene TRBJ2-7; D is tentatively TRBD1 or TRBD2 (5 bases each). This CDR3 comprises 15 residues. The germline V gene has CDR1 SGHTS and CDR2 YDEGEE. Trimming cost V 4 bases and J 4 bases, with 18 bases left between them. The CDR3 spells CASSGGPLISYEQYF. CDR3 bases: TGTGCCAGCAGCGGGGGACCACTGATCTCATACGAGCAGTACTTC.

The chain is built from TRBV20-1 and TRBJ2-7; tentatively, D is TRBD2 (5 bases). The CDR3 consists of 11 residues. V was clipped by 3 bases and J by 9 bases, with 12 bases between them. Germline V gene sequence: CDR1 DFQATT, CDR2 SNEGSKA (reference sequence). Here the CDR3 reads CSASSSSGQYF. The CDR3 bases are TGCAGTGCTAGCTCTAGCTCGGGGCAGTACTTC.

The rearrangement links TRBV4-1 to TRBJ2-7; tentative D call: TRBD2 (6 bases). Trimming pared 0 bases from V and 0 bases from J, leaving 15 bases between. The germline CDR1 and CDR2 sequences are MGHRA and YSYEKL. This CDR3 is built from 17 residues. This CDR3 reads CASSQDKGSGSSYEQYF. CDR3 in DNA: TGCGCCAGCAGCCAAGATAAGGGTTCCGGGAGCTCCTACGAGCAGTACTTC.

This clonotype was recorded many times. The V and J genes are TRBV6-2 or TRBV6-3 and TRBJ2-7; the D is unclear. Trimming pared 4 bases from V and 7 bases from J, leaving 11 bases between. There are 12 residues in the CDR3. Per germline, CDR1 MNHEY and CDR2 SVGEGT. CDR3 residues: CASSFHAPEQYF. DNA for the CDR3: TGTGCCAGCAGTTTCCACGCCCCTGAGCAGTACTTC.

The sample holds a few counts of this clonotype. The chain recombines TRBV20-1 with TRBJ2-5, with 12 nucleotides matching TRBD2. Germline CDR1 DFQATT, CDR2 SNEGSKA (reference sequence). V lost 5 bases, J lost 4 bases, and 8 bases stayed unmatched. The CDR3 extends over 15 amino acids. CDR3 bases: TGCAGTGCTGGACCCTCGGGACTAGCGGGAGAGACCCAGTACTTC. Protein: CSAGPSGLAGETQYF.

This sequence joins TRBV28 and TRBJ2-7; possible D gene TRBD2, 5 bases. The CDR3 covers 13 residues. Trimming took off 10 bases at V and 2 bases at J, with 15 bases between the two ends. Germline V gene sequence: CDR1 MDHEN, CDR2 SYDVKM. The CDR3, as DNA: TGTGCCACTCTATCCGGGAAACCCTACGAGCAGTACTTC. Translating gives CATLSGKPYEQYF.

This clonotype was picked up many times. The chain's CDR3 is CASSLAGGPETQYF. The CDR3 nucleotides read TGTGCCAGCAGCCTAGCGGGGGGGCCGGAGACCCAGTACTTC. This sequence joins TRBV25-1 and TRBJ2-5; 12 nucleotides line up with TRBD2. This CDR3 spans 14 amino acids. The V gene's germline CDR1 is MGHDK and CDR2 SYGVNS. V was clipped by 6 bases and J by 5 bases; unmatched bases: 4.

The CDR3 DNA reads TGTGCCAGCAGTGAATATCGACAGGGGGCCGGGGAGCTGTTTTTT. Translation gives CASSEYRQGAGELFF. The chain carries TRBV25-1 and TRBJ2-2; 9 positions agree with TRBD1. With 0 bases clipped from V and 6 bases from J, the junction kept 2 bases outside the gene matches. The CDR3 contains 15 residues. Per the germline V gene, CDR1 is MGHDK and CDR2 is SYGVNS. The full variable domain, in which reference TRBV25-1 and TRBJ2-2 provide the parts outside the CDR3, is EADIYQTPRYLVIGTGKKITLECSQTMGHDKMYWYQQDPGMELHLIHYSYGVNSTEKGDLSSESTVSRIRTEHFPLTLESARPSHTSQYLCASSEYRQGAGELFFGEGSRLTVL.

CDR3 in DNA: TGTGCCAGCAGTTTAAGCGCCTACGCAAGGGGCAATCAGCCCCAGCATTTT. Translation: CASSLSAYARGNQPQHF. The chain uses TRBV27 and TRBJ1-5; D remains ambiguous. Trimming left V 2 bases short and J 2 bases short, with 16 bases between. CDR3 length equals 17 residues. Germline V gene lookup returns CDR1 MNHEY and CDR2 SMNVEV (reference sequence).

V and J are TRBV20-1 and TRBJ2-3; TRBD1 aligns across 7 bases. The CDR3 consists of 14 residues. Per the germline V gene, CDR1 is DFQATT and CDR2 is SNEGSKA (reference sequence). V trimming: 3 bases; J trimming: 2 bases; junction bases outside the gene matches: 5. CDR3 in amino acids: CSASSGTVTDTQYF. The CDR3 bases are TGCAGTGCTAGCTCCGGGACAGTCACAGATACGCAGTATTTT.

The chain carries TRBV5-5 and TRBJ1-1; D ambiguous. V was trimmed by 2 bases and J by 6 bases, leaving 17 bases between them. The CDR3 is 15 residues long. Germline V gene lookup returns CDR1 SGHKS and CDR2 YYEKEE (reference sequence). The CDR3 DNA is TGTGCCAGCAGCTTAACGGTCTCTCTGAGCGCTGAAGCTTTCTTT. This translates into CASSLTVSLSAEAFF. Full variable domain (rest looked up from reference TRBV5-5 and TRBJ1-1): DAGVTQSPTHLIKTRGQQVTLRCSPISGHKSVSWYQQVLGQGPQFIFQYYEKEERGRGNFPDRFSARQFPNYSSELNVNALLLGDSALYLCASSLTVSLSAEAFFGQGTRLTVV.

The DNA for the CDR3 is TGCGCCAGCAGCTTGGACCTTTTAAGGGACATTCAGTACTTC. Translating it yields CASSLDLLRDIQYF. The chain recombines TRBV5-1 with TRBJ2-4; D call uncertain. Trimming pared 0 bases from V and 8 bases from J, leaving 12 bases between. The CDR3 loop spans 14 amino acids. CDR1 and CDR2 from the germline V gene are SGHRS and YFSETQ.

The CDR3 DNA reads TGCAGTGCTAGATCGACAACCGGGGAGACCCAGTACTTC. It codes for CSARSTTGETQYF. V is TRBV20-1 and J is TRBJ2-5; D not resolved. This CDR3 is built from 13 residues. Germline CDR1 is DFQATT and CDR2 is SNEGSKA (reference sequence). Trimming took off 2 bases at V and 5 bases at J, with 12 bases between the two ends.

This clonotype turned up a few times. This chain links TRBV5-1 with TRBJ2-5; D call uncertain. The V and J ends lost 1 base and 0 bases respectively, with 7 bases between them. In germline, CDR1 is SGHRS, CDR2 YFSETQ. CDR3 length equals 14 residues. The chain's CDR3 is CASSLMGNQETQYF. The CDR3 bases are TGCGCCAGCAGCTTGATGGGGAACCAAGAGACCCAGTACTTC.

In its sample, this clonotype was seen a few times. Here the CDR3 DNA reads TGCGCCAGCAGCCAAGCACGGGTATCTGCAGGAGCCCCTTACTCTGGAAACACCATATATTTT. It yields the protein CASSQARVSAGAPYSGNTIYF. This sequence joins TRBV4-1 and TRBJ1-3; D ambiguous. Per germline, CDR1 MGHRA and CDR2 YSYEKL. The CDR3 spans 21 residues. The ends were cut back, 1 base at V and 0 bases at J, with 25 bases in the middle.

The V gene is TRBV7-3, the J gene TRBJ2-2; 7 bases match TRBD1. The V gene end was trimmed by 5 bases and the J gene end by 7 bases; junction bases not matched to a gene: 7. The CDR3 contains 14 residues. CDR1 and CDR2 (germline): SGHTA, FQGTGA. CDR3 coding DNA: TGTGCCAGCAGCCCCACCCCAGGGGGCGGGGAGCTGTTTTTT. Protein sequence: CASSPTPGGGELFF.

In this sample, this clonotype turned up a few times. The V call is TRBV4-1, the J call TRBJ2-3; tentative D call: TRBD2 (6 bases). The CDR3 runs 19 residues. The germline V gene encodes CDR1 MGHRA and CDR2 YSYEKL. The germline V and J ends were trimmed by 0 bases and 1 base, with 20 bases remaining between them. The CDR3 protein is CASSQDAAGRPSGTDTQYF. CDR3 nucleotide sequence: TGCGCCAGCAGCCAAGATGCTGCGGGGCGTCCGTCGGGCACAGATACGCAGTATTTT.

This chain links TRBV5-1 with TRBJ2-7; D unclear. The V and J ends lost 5 bases and 5 bases respectively, with 11 bases between them. The CDR3 runs 12 residues. Germline CDR1 SGHRS, CDR2 YFSETQ. The CDR3, as DNA: TGCGCCAGCAGGCGCGATCTCGACGAGCAGTACTTC. Translating gives CASRRDLDEQYF. Full variable domain (remainder filled in from reference TRBV5-1 and TRBJ2-7): KAGVTQTPRYLIKTRGQQVTLSCSPISGHRSVSWYQQTPGQGLQFLFEYFSETQRNKGNFPGRFSGRQFSNSRSEMNVSTLELGDSALYLCASRRDLDEQYFGPGTRLTVT.

The rearrangement links TRBV10-2 to TRBJ1-4, with D maybe TRBD1 (5 bases). The germline V and J ends were trimmed by 8 bases and 5 bases, with 15 bases remaining between them. The CDR3 loop spans 14 amino acids. The germline V gene has CDR1 WSHSY and CDR2 SAAADI. The CDR3 is CASGRGVNNEKLFF. CDR3 sequence (DNA): TGCGCCAGCGGAAGAGGGGTGAACAATGAAAAACTGTTTTTT.

This clonotype was counted a few times. V is TRBV5-1 and J is TRBJ2-7; D ambiguous. CDR1 SGHRS and CDR2 YFSETQ come from the germline V gene. V was pared by 0 bases and J by 2 bases, with 12 bases between. CDR3 length: 15 amino acids. The CDR3 protein is CASSLAFPIAYEQYF. The CDR3 DNA sequence: TGCGCCAGCAGCTTGGCGTTCCCAATTGCCTACGAGCAGTACTTC.

This chain joins TRBV7-9 and TRBJ1-4; 9 nucleotides match TRBD1. The CDR3 loop spans 14 amino acids. V was pared by 5 bases and J by 8 bases, with 6 bases of the junction left unmatched. Germline loops: CDR1 SEHNR, CDR2 FQNEAQ (reference sequence). The CDR3 sequence: CASSPRDRAEKLFF. The CDR3 DNA follows: TGTGCCAGCAGCCCCAGGGACAGGGCCGAAAAACTGTTTTTT. Together with reference TRBV7-9 and TRBJ1-4, the CDR3 gives the full variable domain: DTGVSQNPRHKITKRGQNVTFRCDPISEHNRLYWYRQTLGQGPEFLTYFQNEAQLEKSRLLSDRFSAERPKGSFSTLEIQRTEQGDSAMYLCASSPRDRAEKLFFGSGTQLSVL.

This clonotype has only a few counts. The chain recombines TRBV6-5 with TRBJ2-7; 7 bases match TRBD1. CDR3 size: 16 residues. The germline V gene encodes CDR1 MNHEY and CDR2 SVGAGI. V was pared by 0 bases and J by 5 bases, with 10 bases of the junction left unmatched. The CDR3 loop is CASSYSRKGADHEQYF. Here the CDR3 DNA reads TGTGCCAGCAGTTACTCCCGGAAGGGGGCCGACCACGAGCAGTACTTC.